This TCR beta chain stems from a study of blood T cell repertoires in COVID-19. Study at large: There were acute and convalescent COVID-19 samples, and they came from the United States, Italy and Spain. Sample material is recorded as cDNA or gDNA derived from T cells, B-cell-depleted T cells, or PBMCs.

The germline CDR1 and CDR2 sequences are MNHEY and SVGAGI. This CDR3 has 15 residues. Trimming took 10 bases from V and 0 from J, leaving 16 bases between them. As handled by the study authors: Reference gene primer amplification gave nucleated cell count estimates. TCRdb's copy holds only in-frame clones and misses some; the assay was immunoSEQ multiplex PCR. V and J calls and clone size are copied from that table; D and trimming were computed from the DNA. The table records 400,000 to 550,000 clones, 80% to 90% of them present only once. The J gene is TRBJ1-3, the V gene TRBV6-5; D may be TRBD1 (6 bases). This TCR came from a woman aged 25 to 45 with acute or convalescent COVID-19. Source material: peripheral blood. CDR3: CATTRDKSSGNTIYF. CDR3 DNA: TGTGCCACCACCCGGGACAAAAGCTCTGGAAACACCATATATTTT.